One sample yielded the 8 T cell receptor beta chains listed below, sequenced in a study of T cells after posttransplantation cyclophosphamide. Assay: immunoSEQ multiplex PCR; the TCRdb copy retains only in-frame clones and omits some. The sample shows 15,000 to 20,000 clones, none of them appearing just once. A marrow graft followed busulfan-fludarabine conditioning, with cyclophosphamide on days +3 and +4. Source: PBMCs, taken after allogeneic stem cell transplant with posttransplant cyclophosphamide. These receptors all come from a female patient in her 30s who received an allogeneic stem cell transplant from a related donor, was CMV-positive, and had no GVHD. Part of the T cell pool may stem from the graft donor.

This clone was seen at least ten times. The chain couples TRBV7-9 to TRBJ1-4, with D perhaps matching TRBD1 (5 bases). CDR3 size: 15 residues. With 2 bases removed from V and 8 bases from J, the gap between germline ends came to 15 bases. CDR1 is SEHNR and CDR2 is FQNEAQ in the germline V gene (reference sequence). The DNA of the CDR3 is TGTGCCAGCAGCTTAACAGGAATAATTAACGAAAAACTGTTTTTT. Translated, it gives CASSLTGIINEKLFF.

This clone was seen only a few times. This chain connects TRBV6-5 to TRBJ2-7, with no clear D. The germline gives CDR1 MNHEY, CDR2 SVGAGI. Trimming left V 10 bases short and J 0 bases short, with 7 bases between. This CDR3 has 11 amino acids. The CDR3 region has the DNA TGTGCCACGCGTGTCTCCTACGAGCAGTACTTC. Amino acids: CATRVSYEQYF.

The J gene is TRBJ1-5, the V gene TRBV6-5; D is unresolved. Per the germline V gene, CDR1 is MNHEY and CDR2 is SVGAGI. The CDR3 extends over 14 amino acids. Between the trimmed V and J ends, which lost 6 bases and 3 bases, there was a span of 12 bases. The CDR3: CASSLQSFNQPQHF. In DNA form, the CDR3 reads TGTGCCAGCAGCCTCCAAAGCTTCAATCAGCCCCAGCATTTT.

This clone was recorded many times. The chain combines TRBV2 with TRBJ2-7; D perhaps matches TRBD1 (6 bases). The CDR3 totals 13 residues. CDR1 is SNHLY and CDR2 is FYNNEI in the germline V gene. The germline V and J ends were trimmed by 7 bases and 2 bases, with 12 bases remaining between them. CDR3 region: CASKEQGPYEQYF. CDR3 bases: TGTGCCAGCAAAGAACAGGGACCCTACGAGCAGTACTTC.

This clone was counted ten times or more. The chain uses TRBV20-1 and TRBJ2-3; D uncertain. V shed 5 bases and J shed 2 bases, with 5 bases lying between them. Germline CDR1 and CDR2: DFQATT and SNEGSKA (reference sequence). CDR3 size: 11 residues. CDR3 in amino acids: CSAADTDTQYF. The CDR3 bases are TGCAGTGCTGCGGACACAGATACGCAGTATTTT.

This clone was seen repeatedly, ten times or more. This chain joins TRBV28 and TRBJ1-1; the D is unclear. The CDR3 is made up of 13 amino acids. The V end was cut by 5 bases, the J end by 4 bases, with 11 bases between. Germline CDR1 and CDR2: MDHEN and SYDVKM. The DNA for the CDR3 is TGTGCCAGCAGTACAAGTCCTGCCACTGAAGCTTTCTTT. Its protein product is CASSTSPATEAFF.

In this sample, this clone turned up many times. V is TRBV5-1 and J is TRBJ1-1, with D tentatively TRBD1 (6 bases). The CDR3 runs to 14 residues. Germline CDR1 reads SGHRS; CDR2 reads YFSETQ. V was clipped by 0 bases and J by 14 bases, with 20 bases between them. CDR3 DNA sequence: TGCGCCAGCAGCTTGGAAGGGTCCCCCTCAGGGGTCTTCTTT. Translation gives CASSLEGSPSGVFF.

This clone was counted ten times or more. This rearrangement joins TRBV7-8 to TRBJ2-3, with 7 bases lining up with TRBD2. J was trimmed by 5 bases and V by 2 bases; bases with no gene match: 7. The CDR3 length is 15 residues. Germline V gene data show CDR1 as SGHVS and CDR2 as FQNEAQ. The CDR3 DNA reads as TGTGCCAGCAGCTTACTAGCGGCCTGGGGAGATACGCAGTATTTT. This gives the protein CASSLLAAWGDTQYF.